This T cell receptor (beta chain) is from a study of response to subunit inactivated influenza vaccine. Broader study findings: The authors put forward the suggestion that each seasonal influenza vaccination may bring in only a limited number of new T cells.

Using its own MiXCR run on the RT-PCR reads, TCRdb lists one record per CDR3 protein. This table holds 490,000 or so distinct CDR3 sequences, less than 8% found once. Regarding this clonotype: The target antigen is unknown.

Germline V gene data show CDR1 as MNHEY and CDR2 as SVGAGI. This CDR3 spans 16 amino acids. The V and J ends lost 3 bases and 6 bases, in that order; junction bases with no gene match: 9. The sequencing used PBMCs from blood, collected less than 30 months after vaccination. The clonotype originates from a man between 50 and 69 years old who received an inactivated influenza vaccine. The gene calls are TRBV6-5 and TRBJ2-2; 8 bases match TRBD1. CDR3 amino acids: CASSYLGTGEPGELFF. CDR3 nucleotides: TGTGCCAGCAGTTATCTCGGGACAGGAGAGCCCGGGGAGCTGTTTTTT.